This record looks at one T cell receptor (beta chain) sequence and its context. The target antigen is unknown. The sample belongs to a study of T cells in Graves' hyperthyroidism and ophthalmopathy. Findings of the study overall: The majority of expanded thyroid clonotypes above 0.001 also appeared in blood.

Trimming shortened V by 6 bases and J by 4 bases, and 12 bases separated the two germline ends. The germline V gene has CDR1 KGHSH and CDR2 LQKENI. The CDR3 is made up of 13 amino acids. RNA transcripts yielded amplified TCR beta CDR3 regions. During a first-round RT-PCR of the TCR CDR3, the HTBI primer set was used. One entry per CDR3 protein, called by TCRdb with MiXCR from the multiplex PCR reads. This sample has about 320,000 distinct CDR3 sequences, with 16% found just once. Cells are PBMCs isolated from 9 to 10 ml of fresh blood. The sample comprised blood. V usage is TRBV18 and J usage is TRBJ1-1; D is ambiguous. The origin of this receptor is a young man with Graves' hyperthyroidism. The CDR3 here is CASSSFEGTEAFF. The DNA of the CDR3 is TGTGCCAGCTCTTCATTCGAAGGCACTGAAGCTTTCTTT.